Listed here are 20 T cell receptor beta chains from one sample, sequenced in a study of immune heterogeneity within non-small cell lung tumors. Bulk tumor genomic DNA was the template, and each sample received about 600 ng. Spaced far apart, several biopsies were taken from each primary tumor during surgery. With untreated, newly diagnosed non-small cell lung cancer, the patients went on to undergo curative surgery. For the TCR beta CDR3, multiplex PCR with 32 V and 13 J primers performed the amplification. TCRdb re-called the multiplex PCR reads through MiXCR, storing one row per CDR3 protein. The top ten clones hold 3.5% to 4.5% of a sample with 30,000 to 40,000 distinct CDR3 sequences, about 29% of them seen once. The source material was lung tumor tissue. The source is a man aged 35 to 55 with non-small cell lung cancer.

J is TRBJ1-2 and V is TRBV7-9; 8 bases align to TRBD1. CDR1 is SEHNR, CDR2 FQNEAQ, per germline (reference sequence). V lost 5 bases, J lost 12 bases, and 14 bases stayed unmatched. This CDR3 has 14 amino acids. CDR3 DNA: TGTGCCAGCAGCCCGCTCCAGGGGGCGCGGGGCAACACCTTC. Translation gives CASSPLQGARGNTF. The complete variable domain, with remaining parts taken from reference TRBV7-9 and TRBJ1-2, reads DTGVSQNPRHKITKRGQNVTFRCDPISEHNRLYWYRQTLGQGPEFLTYFQNEAQLEKSRLLSDRFSAERPKGSFSTLEIQRTEQGDSAMYLCASSPLQGARGNTFGSGTRLTVV.

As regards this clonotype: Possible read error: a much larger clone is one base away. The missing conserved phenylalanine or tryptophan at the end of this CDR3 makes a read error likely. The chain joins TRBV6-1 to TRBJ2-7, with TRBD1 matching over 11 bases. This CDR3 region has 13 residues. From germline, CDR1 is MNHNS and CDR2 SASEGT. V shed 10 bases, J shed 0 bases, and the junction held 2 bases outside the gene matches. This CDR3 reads CATGTGGSYEQYY. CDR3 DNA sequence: TGTGCCACCGGGACAGGGGGCTCCTACGAGCAGTACTAC.

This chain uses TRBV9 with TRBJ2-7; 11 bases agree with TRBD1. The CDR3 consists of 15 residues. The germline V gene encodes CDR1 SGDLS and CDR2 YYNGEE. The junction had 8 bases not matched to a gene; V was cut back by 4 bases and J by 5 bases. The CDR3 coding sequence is TGTGCCAGCAGCTTAGGCAGGACAGGGGGCAACGAGCAGTACTTC. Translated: CASSLGRTGGNEQYF. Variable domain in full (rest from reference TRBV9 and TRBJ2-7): DSGVTQTPKHLITATGQRVTLRCSPRSGDLSVYWYQQSLDQGLQFLIQYYNGEERAKGNILERFSAQQFPDLHSELNLSSLELGDSALYFCASSLGRTGGNEQYFGPGTRLTVT.

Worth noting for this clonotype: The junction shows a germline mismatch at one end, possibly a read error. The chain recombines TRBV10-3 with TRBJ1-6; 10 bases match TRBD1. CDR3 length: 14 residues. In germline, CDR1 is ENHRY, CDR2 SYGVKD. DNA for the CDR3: TGTGCCATCAGCGGGACAGGGGATAATTCACCCATCCACTTT. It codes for CAISGTGDNSPIHF.

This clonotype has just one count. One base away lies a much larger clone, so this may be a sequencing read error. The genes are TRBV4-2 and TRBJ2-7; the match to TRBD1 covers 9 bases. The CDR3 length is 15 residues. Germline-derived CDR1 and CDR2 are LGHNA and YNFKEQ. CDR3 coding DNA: TGTGCCAGCAGCCAGGGACAGGGAGGCACCTACGAGCAGAACTTC. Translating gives CASSQGQGGTYEQNF.

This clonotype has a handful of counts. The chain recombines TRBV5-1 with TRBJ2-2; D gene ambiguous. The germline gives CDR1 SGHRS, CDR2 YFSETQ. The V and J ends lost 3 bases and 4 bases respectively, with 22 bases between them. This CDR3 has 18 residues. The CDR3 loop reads CASSSPPAQPPSTGELFF. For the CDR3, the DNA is TGCGCCAGCAGCTCCCCCCCGGCCCAACCACCCTCCACCGGGGAGCTGTTTTTT.

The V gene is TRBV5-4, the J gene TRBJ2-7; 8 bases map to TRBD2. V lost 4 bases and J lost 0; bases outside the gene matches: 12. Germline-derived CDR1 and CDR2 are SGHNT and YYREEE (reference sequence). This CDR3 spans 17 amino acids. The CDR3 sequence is CASSPAGGAGFSYEQYF. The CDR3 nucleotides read TGTGCCAGCAGCCCGGCCGGGGGGGCGGGGTTCTCCTACGAGCAGTACTTC.

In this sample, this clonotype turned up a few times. The CDR3 DNA follows: TGTGCCAGCAGCTTCGACGCCGGGGGGGCACGGGAGCAGTACTTC. Protein: CASSFDAGGAREQYF. The chain combines TRBV7-2 with TRBJ2-7; 8 bases line up with TRBD2. CDR3 size: 15 residues. The junction had 11 bases not matched to a gene; V was cut back by 3 bases and J by 7 bases. In germline, CDR1 is SGHTA, CDR2 FQGNSA.

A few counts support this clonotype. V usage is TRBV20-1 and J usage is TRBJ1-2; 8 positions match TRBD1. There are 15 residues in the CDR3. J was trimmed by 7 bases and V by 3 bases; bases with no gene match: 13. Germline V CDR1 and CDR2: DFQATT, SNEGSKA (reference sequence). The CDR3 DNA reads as TGCAGTGCTAGTCCCGTGGGGGCAGGGGGCTTTGGCTACACCTTC. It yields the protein CSASPVGAGGFGYTF.

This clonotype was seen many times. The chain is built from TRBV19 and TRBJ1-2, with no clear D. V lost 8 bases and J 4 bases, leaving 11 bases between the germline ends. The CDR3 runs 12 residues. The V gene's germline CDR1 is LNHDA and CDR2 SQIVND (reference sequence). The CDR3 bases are TGTGCCAGTTATGGGGTCCGCTATGGCTACACCTTC. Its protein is CASYGVRYGYTF.

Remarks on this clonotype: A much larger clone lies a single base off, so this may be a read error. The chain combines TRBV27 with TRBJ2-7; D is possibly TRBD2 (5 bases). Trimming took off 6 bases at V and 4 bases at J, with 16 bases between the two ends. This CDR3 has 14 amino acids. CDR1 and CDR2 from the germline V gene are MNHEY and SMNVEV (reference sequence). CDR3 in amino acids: CASREAVDIYEQYF. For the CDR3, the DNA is TGTGCCAGCAGAGAAGCGGTAGATATATACGAGCAGTACTTC.

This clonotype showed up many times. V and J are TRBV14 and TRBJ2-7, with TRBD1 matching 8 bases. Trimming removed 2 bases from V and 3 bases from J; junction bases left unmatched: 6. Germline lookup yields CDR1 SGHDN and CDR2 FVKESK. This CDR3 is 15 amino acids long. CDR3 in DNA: TGTGCCAGCAGCCAACCCGGACAGGGAGTCTACGAGCAGTACTTC. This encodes CASSQPGQGVYEQYF.

CDR3 amino acids: CAISTGFKETQYF. The CDR3 nucleotides read TGTGCCATTTCGACAGGGTTCAAAGAGACCCAGTACTTC. The chain couples TRBV24-1 to TRBJ2-5, with TRBD1 matching over 7 bases. The J segment lost 3 bases and the V segment lost 11 bases, leaving 8 bases of the junction unmatched. The CDR3 is 13 residues long. Germline V gene lookup returns CDR1 KGHDR and CDR2 SFDVKD.

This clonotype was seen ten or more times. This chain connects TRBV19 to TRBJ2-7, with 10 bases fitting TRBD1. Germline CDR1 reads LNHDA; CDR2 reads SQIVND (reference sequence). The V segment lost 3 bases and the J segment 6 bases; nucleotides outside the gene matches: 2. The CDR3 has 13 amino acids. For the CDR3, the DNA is TGTGCCAGTAGTATGGGACAGGGGACCGAGCAGTACTTC. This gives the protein CASSMGQGTEQYF. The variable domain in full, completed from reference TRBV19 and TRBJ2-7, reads DGGITQSPKYLFRKEGQNVTLSCEQNLNHDAMYWYRQDPGQGLRLIYYSQIVNDFQKGDIAEGYSVSREKKESFPLTVTSAQKNPTAFYLCASSMGQGTEQYFGPGTRLTVT.

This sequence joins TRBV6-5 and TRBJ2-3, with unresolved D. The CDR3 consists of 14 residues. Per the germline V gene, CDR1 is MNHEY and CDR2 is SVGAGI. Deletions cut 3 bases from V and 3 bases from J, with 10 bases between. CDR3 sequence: CASSYRTPTDTQYF. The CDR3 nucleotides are TGTGCCAGCAGTTATCGAACGCCTACAGATACGCAGTATTTT.

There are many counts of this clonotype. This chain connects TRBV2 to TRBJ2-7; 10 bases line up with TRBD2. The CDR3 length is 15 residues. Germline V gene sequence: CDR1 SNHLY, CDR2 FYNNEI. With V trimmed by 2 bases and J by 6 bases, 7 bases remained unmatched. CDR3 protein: CASSEWASGSIEQYF. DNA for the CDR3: TGTGCCAGCAGTGAATGGGCTAGCGGGAGTATCGAGCAGTACTTC.

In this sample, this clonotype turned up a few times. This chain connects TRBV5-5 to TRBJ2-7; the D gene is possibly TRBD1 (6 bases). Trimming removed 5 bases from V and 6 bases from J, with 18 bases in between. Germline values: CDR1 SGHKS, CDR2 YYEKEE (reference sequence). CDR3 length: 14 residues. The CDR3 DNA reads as TGTGCCAGCAGTTCTCCGGGACACAGAACCGAGCAGTACTTC. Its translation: CASSSPGHRTEQYF.

The CDR3 is CSVRPGPEAFF. CDR3 in DNA: TGCAGCGTCCGCCCGGGGCCTGAAGCTTTCTTT. This chain uses TRBV29-1 with TRBJ1-1; weak D call: TRBD1 (5 bases). V lost 6 bases and J lost 6, with 11 bases in between. The CDR3 has 11 amino acids. The germline V gene has CDR1 SQVTM and CDR2 ANQGSEA.

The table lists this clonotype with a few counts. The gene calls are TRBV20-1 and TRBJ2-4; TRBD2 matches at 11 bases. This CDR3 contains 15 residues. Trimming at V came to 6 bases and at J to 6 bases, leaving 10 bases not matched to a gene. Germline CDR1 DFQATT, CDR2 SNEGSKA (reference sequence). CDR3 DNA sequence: TGCAGTGCACCAAATCCCGGGACTAGCGGAAACATTCAGTACTTC. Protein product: CSAPNPGTSGNIQYF.

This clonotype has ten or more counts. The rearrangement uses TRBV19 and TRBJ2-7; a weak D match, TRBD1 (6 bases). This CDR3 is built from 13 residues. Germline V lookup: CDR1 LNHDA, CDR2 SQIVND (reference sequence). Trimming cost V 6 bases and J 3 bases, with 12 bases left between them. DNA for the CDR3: TGTGCCAGTAGCCGGGACACCAACTACGAGCAGTACTTC. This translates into CASSRDTNYEQYF.